The 21 T cell receptor beta chains reported below all come from one sample, sequenced in a study of OX40 agonist ivuxolimab in advanced cancers. The repertoire was sequenced with immunoSEQ multiplex PCR; TCRdb's copy has only in-frame clones and lacks some. The data hold some 150,000 clones, with 90% observed a single time. The source material was CD4+ or CD8+ T cells sorted from blood, sampled in a trial of the OX40 agonist ivuxolimab. The receptors stem from an adult with an advanced solid tumor such as melanoma, head and neck, liver or kidney cancer.

For the CDR3, the DNA is TGCGCCAGCAGCGGCTCTATGGGCGGGGAGCTGTTTTTT. Translating it yields CASSGSMGGELFF. The chain couples TRBV5-1 to TRBJ2-2; D call uncertain. V was pared by 4 bases and J by 7 bases, with 11 bases between. The CDR3 is 13 amino acids. Germline values: CDR1 SGHRS, CDR2 YFSETQ.

The chain has TRBV6-6 and TRBJ1-1; TRBD1 agrees at 10 bases. The length of the CDR3 is 15 residues. The trim removed 5 bases at V and 7 bases at J, leaving 10 bases unmatched. The germline CDR1 and CDR2 sequences are MNHNY and SVGAGI (reference sequence). CDR3 in amino acids: CASSAPGQGLYEAFF. The CDR3, as DNA: TGTGCCAGCAGTGCACCGGGACAGGGGCTTTATGAAGCTTTCTTT.

This chain links TRBV30 with TRBJ2-1; D is unclear. The germline V and J ends were trimmed by 1 base and 8 bases, with 15 bases remaining between them. The CDR3 loop spans 14 amino acids. The germline V gene encodes CDR1 GTSNPN and CDR2 SVGIG (reference sequence). CDR3 sequence reads: CAWSETHPVYEQFF. CDR3 in DNA: TGTGCCTGGAGTGAGACCCACCCAGTATATGAGCAGTTCTTC.

This clone was seen more than once but under ten times. In DNA form, the CDR3 reads TGCGCCAGCAGCCCCCCATCCTACGAGCAGTACTTC. Protein sequence: CASSPPSYEQYF. V gene TRBV5-1 combines with J gene TRBJ2-7; no definite D call. Germline V CDR1 and CDR2: SGHRS, YFSETQ. The CDR3 is made up of 12 amino acids. The V and J ends lost 4 bases and 1 base respectively, with 6 bases between them.

CDR3 protein: CASSERSNYGYTF. The CDR3 DNA reads as TGTGCCAGCAGTGAAAGGAGTAACTATGGCTACACCTTC. The chain joins TRBV2 to TRBJ1-2; D is uncertain. The CDR3 has 13 residues. V lost 2 bases to trimming and J lost 1 base, with 5 bases between them. Germline values: CDR1 SNHLY, CDR2 FYNNEI. The full variable domain, in which reference TRBV2 and TRBJ1-2 provide the parts outside the CDR3, is EPEVTQTPSHQVTQMGQEVILRCVPISNHLYFYWYRQILGQKVEFLVSFYNNEISEKSEIFDDQFSVERPDGSNFTLKIRSTKLEDSAMYFCASSERSNYGYTFGSGTRLTVV.

The chain carries TRBV28 and TRBJ2-1, with D possibly being TRBD2 (6 bases). The ends were cut back, 7 bases at V and 0 bases at J, with 16 bases in the middle. CDR3 length equals 16 residues. Germline CDR1 and CDR2: MDHEN and SYDVKM. The CDR3 DNA sequence: TGTGCCAGCACCTCGGGCGGGGCCAGCTCCTACAATGAGCAGTTCTTC. Its protein product is CASTSGGASSYNEQFF.

This chain connects TRBV5-6 to TRBJ2-7; 7 nucleotides match TRBD1. The CDR3 covers 15 residues. Germline V lookup: CDR1 SGHDT, CDR2 YYEEEE. Trimming removed 0 bases from V and 4 bases from J; junction bases left unmatched: 7. DNA of the CDR3: TGTGCCAGCAGCTTGGGCCCGGGACAGCAATACGAGCAGTACTTC. This translates into CASSLGPGQQYEQYF.

This chain joins TRBV28 and TRBJ2-7, with D perhaps matching TRBD2 (5 bases). The CDR3 is made up of 13 amino acids. From germline, CDR1 is MDHEN and CDR2 SYDVKM. V was shortened by 6 bases and J by 2 bases, with 11 bases between the two germline ends. This CDR3 reads CASSHTSPYEQYF. In DNA, the CDR3 is TGTGCCAGCAGCCACACTAGTCCCTACGAGCAGTACTTC.

The gene calls are TRBV28 and TRBJ2-7; D tentatively fits TRBD1 or TRBD2 (5 bases each). The CDR3 consists of 13 residues. V lost 3 bases and J 6 bases, leaving 12 bases between the germline ends. Germline V gene data show CDR1 as MDHEN and CDR2 as SYDVKM. Here the CDR3 reads CASSFGGAVEQYF. The CDR3 DNA follows: TGTGCCAGCAGTTTTGGGGGAGCTGTCGAGCAGTACTTC. Full variable domain (remainder filled in from reference TRBV28 and TRBJ2-7): DVKVTQSSRYLVKRTGEKVFLECVQDMDHENMFWYRQDPGLGLRLIYFSYDVKMKEKGDIPEGYSVSREKKERFSLILESASTNQTSMYLCASSFGGAVEQYFGPGTRLTVT.

The gene calls are TRBV30 and TRBJ2-2; 9 bases line up with TRBD2. The trim removed 7 bases at V and 5 bases at J, leaving 11 bases unmatched. Germline-derived CDR1 and CDR2 are GTSNPN and SVGIG (reference sequence). The CDR3 is made up of 15 amino acids. In DNA form, the CDR3 reads TGTGCCTTCAGGGTCAGTAGCGGGAGTACCGGGGAGCTGTTTTTT. It translates to CAFRVSSGSTGELFF.

The rearrangement joins TRBV28 to TRBJ2-1, with D perhaps matching TRBD1 (6 bases). This CDR3 has 12 residues. In germline, CDR1 is MDHEN, CDR2 SYDVKM. V was pared by 6 bases and J by 16 bases, with 19 bases between. The chain's CDR3 is CASRAHGTPQFF. In DNA, the CDR3 is TGTGCCAGCAGGGCTCACGGGACACCCCAATTCTTC.

CDR3 coding DNA: TGCACCAGCACGCTCCTAGCGTTTAGCTCCTACAATGAGCAGTTCTTC. Translation: CTSTLLAFSSYNEQFF. This chain links TRBV1 with TRBJ2-1; no DNA check was done on the table's D call, TRBD2. TRBV1 is annotated as a pseudogene. The CDR3 is 16 amino acids.

The chain has TRBV7-6 and TRBJ2-1; no firm D call. Germline assignment: CDR1 SGHVS and CDR2 FNYEAQ. V was cut by 1 base and J by 0 bases, with 16 bases left in between. The CDR3 contains 18 residues. The CDR3 protein is CASSLGSSPASSYNEQFF. DNA of the CDR3: TGTGCCAGCAGCTTAGGGTCCTCGCCGGCTAGCTCCTACAATGAGCAGTTCTTC.

The chain uses TRBV11-2 and TRBJ2-7, with D perhaps matching TRBD1 (5 bases). CDR1 and CDR2 from the germline V gene are SGHAT and FQNNGV. The V end lost 6 bases, the J end lost 3 bases, and 21 bases lay between the germline ends. This CDR3 contains 16 residues. The CDR3 here is CASSPDPDIWDYEQYF. The CDR3 nucleotides are TGTGCCAGCAGTCCCGACCCGGACATTTGGGACTACGAGCAGTACTTC.

The chain has TRBV5-1 and TRBJ2-5, with TRBD2 matching over 7 bases. The CDR3 loop spans 15 amino acids. Germline V lookup: CDR1 SGHRS, CDR2 YFSETQ. V lost 4 bases to trimming and J lost 0 bases; unmatched junction nucleotides: 6. As DNA, the CDR3 is TGCGCCAGCAGCGCCCCCCGGGGGGACCAAGAGACCCAGTACTTC. As protein: CASSAPRGDQETQYF.

The chain links TRBV19 to TRBJ2-2; TRBD2 aligns across 11 bases. CDR1 and CDR2 (germline): LNHDA, SQIVND (reference sequence). The CDR3 has 15 amino acids. Trimming at V came to 7 bases and at J to 3 bases, leaving 4 bases not matched to a gene. The chain's CDR3 is CASTPSGRYTGELFF. For the CDR3, the DNA is TGTGCCAGTACCCCTAGCGGGAGGTACACCGGGGAGCTGTTTTTT.

V usage is TRBV9 and J usage is TRBJ2-3, with 8 positions matching TRBD2. The V gene's germline CDR1 is SGDLS and CDR2 YYNGEE. With V trimmed by 6 bases and J by 6 bases, 12 bases remained unmatched. CDR3 length: 15 residues. The CDR3 reads CASNYDGRAFDTQYF. In nucleotides, the CDR3 is TGTGCCAGCAACTATGACGGGAGGGCCTTTGATACGCAGTATTTT.

In DNA, the CDR3 is TGCGCCAGCATAGGGGGGGCGAACACTGAAGCTTTCTTT. Amino acid sequence: CASIGGANTEAFF. The V call is TRBV5-1, the J call TRBJ1-1; D possibly corresponds to TRBD1 (6 bases). The V end lost 6 bases, the J end lost 1 base, and 10 bases lay between the germline ends. The V gene's germline CDR1 is SGHRS and CDR2 YFSETQ. The CDR3 is 13 residues long.

J is TRBJ2-7 and V is TRBV11-2; D gene unclear. The CDR3 spans 14 residues. V gave up 2 bases and J gave up 5 bases, with 13 bases separating them. The germline CDR1 and CDR2 sequences are SGHAT and FQNNGV. The CDR3 loop is CASSLQLLGDEQYF. CDR3 nucleotides: TGTGCCAGCAGCTTACAATTACTGGGCGACGAGCAGTACTTC.

The genes are TRBV14 and TRBJ2-1; D not resolved. The ends were cut back, 3 bases at V and 9 bases at J, with 15 bases in the middle. Germline values: CDR1 SGHDN, CDR2 FVKESK. This CDR3 is 14 amino acids long. The CDR3 DNA is TGTGCCAGCAGCCAGTACAACACCGATACTGAGCAGTTCTTC. Translated: CASSQYNTDTEQFF.

The rearrangement joins TRBV4-1 to TRBJ1-5; 8 bases align to TRBD1. This CDR3 has 16 residues. CDR1 is MGHRA and CDR2 is YSYEKL in the germline V gene. V was clipped by 4 bases and J by 7 bases; unmatched bases: 12. The CDR3 DNA reads as TGCGCCAGCAGCCCAGAAGTGGGACAGGTCAGACAGCCCCAGCATTTT. Protein sequence: CASSPEVGQVRQPQHF.